Below are 22 T cell receptor beta chains sequenced from a single sample in a study of blood T cell repertoires in COVID-19. Some clones are missing from TCRdb's copy, which holds only in-frame ones; the method was immunoSEQ multiplex PCR. The sample has 30,000 to 35,000 clones; roughly 80% are singletons. The specimen sequenced was peripheral blood. The source of these receptors is a man aged 65-85 years with COVID-19, enrolled during active disease.

The chain uses TRBV9 and TRBJ2-1; D gene ambiguous. Germline lookup yields CDR1 SGDLS and CDR2 YYNGEE. The length of the CDR3 is 15 residues. Trimming pared 2 bases from V and 2 bases from J, leaving 11 bases between. Written as DNA, the CDR3 is TGTGCCAGCAGCGTGGCGGTCAATCCCTACAATGAGCAGTTCTTC. Its translation is CASSVAVNPYNEQFF.

This clone was seen only a few times. The CDR3 DNA follows: TGTGCCAGCAGCTTATGGGCTAGCGGGGGCTACGAGCAGTACTTC. As protein: CASSLWASGGYEQYF. The chain couples TRBV7-2 to TRBJ2-7, with TRBD2 identical over 10 bases. This CDR3 comprises 15 residues. Germline assignment: CDR1 SGHTA and CDR2 FQGNSA. Trimming at V came to 2 bases and at J to 3 bases, leaving 4 bases not matched to a gene.

The chain couples TRBV19 to TRBJ2-4, with 7 bases aligning to TRBD1. Germline CDR1 is LNHDA and CDR2 is SQIVND (reference sequence). The CDR3 covers 17 residues. With 5 bases clipped from V and 0 bases from J, the junction kept 10 bases outside the gene matches. The CDR3 sequence: CASSSETGMIAKNIQYF. CDR3 sequence (DNA): TGTGCCAGTAGTTCAGAGACAGGGATGATAGCCAAAAACATTCAGTACTTC. Looking up the rest from reference TRBV19 and TRBJ2-4 gives the full variable domain: DGGITQSPKYLFRKEGQNVTLSCEQNLNHDAMYWYRQDPGQGLRLIYYSQIVNDFQKGDIAEGYSVSREKKESFPLTVTSAQKNPTAFYLCASSSETGMIAKNIQYFGAGTRLSVL.

The rearrangement joins TRBV2 to TRBJ1-5; D not certain. Germline CDR1 reads SNHLY; CDR2 reads FYNNEI. This CDR3 comprises 12 residues. V shed 8 bases and J shed 4 bases, with 9 bases lying between them. CDR3 nucleotides: TGTGCCAGCGGAGGGAATAATCAGCCCCAGCATTTT. This codes for CASGGNNQPQHF.

This clone has only one observation. This rearrangement joins TRBV21-1 to TRBJ1-6. TRBV21-1 is shown as a pseudogene. This CDR3 is 12 amino acids long. The CDR3 sequence: CASKIENSPLHF. DNA for the CDR3: TGTGCCAGCAAAATCGAGAATTCACCCCTCCACTTT.

CDR3 region: CASSQAPTTVENYGYTF. The CDR3 nucleotides read TGTGCCAGCAGCCAGGCTCCGACAACCGTCGAGAACTATGGCTACACCTTC. The V call is TRBV5-5, the J call TRBJ1-2, with D hard to call. This CDR3 comprises 17 residues. Germline CDR1 reads SGHKS; CDR2 reads YYEKEE (reference sequence). Trimming pared 4 bases from V and 2 bases from J, leaving 21 bases between. The entire variable domain, with the rest obtained from reference TRBV5-5 and TRBJ1-2, is as follows: DAGVTQSPTHLIKTRGQQVTLRCSPISGHKSVSWYQQVLGQGPQFIFQYYEKEERGRGNFPDRFSARQFPNYSSELNVNALLLGDSALYLCASSQAPTTVENYGYTFGSGTRLTVV.

V usage is TRBV27 and J usage is TRBJ1-5; TRBD1 aligns across 8 bases. Germline-derived CDR1 and CDR2 are MNHEY and SMNVEV (reference sequence). Losses at the gene ends were 6 bases for V and 2 bases for J; bases not matched to a gene: 0. The CDR3 runs 13 residues. The CDR3 DNA follows: TGTGCCAGCAGACAGGGGGGCAATCAGCCCCAGCATTTT. Protein: CASRQGGNQPQHF.

This chain uses TRBV29-1 with TRBJ2-7, with TRBD1 as a possible D gene (5 bases). V was cut by 6 bases and J by 5 bases, with 8 bases left in between. Germline-derived CDR1 and CDR2 are SQVTM and ANQGSEA. This CDR3 has 10 residues. In DNA, the CDR3 is TGCAGCGTCGTGACAGACGAGCAGTACTTC. Its translation: CSVVTDEQYF.

This rearrangement joins TRBV10-3 to TRBJ2-3, with 8 bases lining up with TRBD2. The CDR3 runs 15 residues. Germline CDR1 ENHRY, CDR2 SYGVKD. V shed 4 bases, J shed 6 bases, and the junction held 9 bases outside the gene matches. CDR3 region: CAISVNGRASDTQYF. The CDR3 DNA is TGTGCCATCAGTGTAAACGGGAGGGCCAGCGATACGCAGTATTTT.

The genes are TRBV4-2 and TRBJ1-3; D ambiguous. This CDR3 is built from 15 residues. Germline assignment: CDR1 LGHNA and CDR2 YNFKEQ. Trimming stripped 0 bases from V and 7 bases from J, with 13 bases between. The CDR3 sequence: CASSQDRGPGNTIYF. For the CDR3, the DNA is TGTGCCAGCAGCCAAGATCGAGGTCCGGGGAACACCATATATTTT.

The chain carries TRBV28 and TRBJ1-5; TRBD1 aligns across 9 bases. J was trimmed by 7 bases and V by 5 bases; bases with no gene match: 9. Looked up from germline, CDR1 is MDHEN and CDR2 is SYDVKM. This CDR3 has 15 amino acids. CDR3 in amino acids: CASSGRTGAGQPQHF. The CDR3 bases are TGTGCCAGCAGTGGCCGGACAGGGGCAGGGCAGCCCCAGCATTTT.

The chain carries TRBV5-4 and TRBJ2-2; 10 nucleotides align to TRBD1. V lost 0 bases, J lost 2 bases, and 1 base stayed unmatched. The CDR3 contains 16 residues. Germline CDR1 is SGHNT and CDR2 is YYREEE (reference sequence). The DNA for the CDR3 is TGTGCCAGCAGCTTGGGGACAGGGGGAAACACCGGGGAGCTGTTTTTT. This translates into CASSLGTGGNTGELFF.

The gene calls are TRBV18 and TRBJ2-1; the D gene is possibly TRBD2 (5 bases). Deletions cut 2 bases from V and 6 bases from J, with 5 bases between. The CDR3 loop spans 12 amino acids. The germline V gene encodes CDR1 KGHSH and CDR2 LQKENI. The DNA of the CDR3 is TGTGCCAGCTCACCAACTAGCAATGAGCAGTTCTTC. Translated, it gives CASSPTSNEQFF.

The V gene is TRBV6-4, the J gene TRBJ2-2; 7 bases line up with TRBD2. The length of the CDR3 is 14 residues. V lost 6 bases to trimming and J lost 3 bases; unmatched junction nucleotides: 4. The germline V gene has CDR1 MRHNA and CDR2 SNTAGT. This CDR3 reads CASSREEDTGELFF. DNA of the CDR3: TGTGCCAGCAGCCGGGAGGAGGACACCGGGGAGCTGTTTTTT.

The chain links TRBV11-2 to TRBJ1-1; no clear D. Germline V gives CDR1 SGHAT, CDR2 FQNNGV. V was shortened by 8 bases and J by 0 bases, with 4 bases between the two germline ends. The CDR3 spans 11 residues. CDR3 DNA: TGTGCCAGCGTCTTGAACACTGAAGCTTTCTTT. It translates to CASVLNTEAFF.

The chain is built from TRBV5-1 and TRBJ2-7, with D hard to call. V lost 2 bases to trimming and J lost 6 bases, with 12 bases between them. The CDR3 is made up of 13 amino acids. Per germline, CDR1 SGHRS and CDR2 YFSETQ. CDR3 residues: CASSFDSLREQYF. In nucleotides, the CDR3 is TGCGCCAGCAGCTTTGACTCCCTGCGCGAGCAGTACTTC.

J is TRBJ1-3 and V is TRBV5-4; 9 nucleotides match TRBD1. CDR3 length: 16 residues. Germline V CDR1 and CDR2: SGHNT, YYREEE (reference sequence). V was pared by 2 bases and J by 0 bases, with 3 bases of the junction left unmatched. This CDR3 is CASSLQGATSGNTIYF. The CDR3 region has the DNA TGTGCCAGCAGCTTACAGGGGGCCACCTCTGGAAACACCATATATTTT.

The chain is built from TRBV5-1 and TRBJ1-3; no clear D. The CDR3 totals 12 residues. The V end lost 2 bases, the J end lost 4 bases, and 4 bases lay between the germline ends. CDR1 is SGHRS and CDR2 is YFSETQ in the germline V gene. In DNA form, the CDR3 reads TGCGCCAGCAGCTTCGAGGGAAACACCATATATTTT. Its protein is CASSFEGNTIYF.

This chain joins TRBV28 and TRBJ1-2; D perhaps matches TRBD1 (5 bases). Trimming shortened V by 4 bases and J by 5 bases, and 17 bases separated the two germline ends. The CDR3 is 15 amino acids. Germline CDR1 and CDR2: MDHEN and SYDVKM. The DNA of the CDR3 is TGTGCCAGCAGTTCACTTGAGTGGGGCGGATATGGCTACACCTTC. This gives the protein CASSSLEWGGYGYTF.

The V and J genes are TRBV18 and TRBJ1-5, with TRBD1 identical over 7 bases. Germline assignment: CDR1 KGHSH and CDR2 LQKENI. CDR3 length: 14 residues. V shed 3 bases and J 7 bases; nucleotides not matched to a gene: 6. The CDR3 spells CASSPTGTRQPQHF. The CDR3 nucleotides read TGTGCCAGCTCACCGACAGGGACGAGGCAGCCCCAGCATTTT.

The V call is TRBV19, the J call TRBJ2-3; TRBD2 agrees at 8 bases. The CDR3 consists of 16 residues. V dropped 1 base and J dropped 2; count of bases not matched to a gene: 5. Per germline, CDR1 LNHDA and CDR2 SQIVND (reference sequence). The chain's CDR3 is CASSIGTSGFTDTQYF. The CDR3 DNA reads as TGTGCCAGTAGTATAGGAACTAGCGGATTCACAGATACGCAGTATTTT.

CDR3 sequence: CASSELQGNTGELFF. The CDR3 bases are TGTGCCAGCAGTGAGCTACAGGGGAACACCGGGGAGCTGTTTTTT. The chain uses TRBV6-1 and TRBJ2-2; maybe TRBD1 (6 bases). Germline V lookup: CDR1 MNHNS, CDR2 SASEGT. Trimming stripped 3 bases from V and 1 base from J, with 9 bases between. The CDR3 runs 15 residues.